This T cell receptor (beta chain) was identified during a study of T-cell memory formation after mild COVID-19. Study-wide context: Clustering of TCRs was largely donor specific.

This clonotype was counted ten times or more. The antigen remains undetermined. From the 5' RACE reads, TCRdb called clonotypes with MiXCR, one entry per CDR3 protein. Of approximately 480,000 distinct CDR3 sequences in the sample, 15% to 20% were seen once. The CDR3 has 19 residues. Germline lookup yields CDR1 SGHTA and CDR2 FQGNSA. Trimming shortened V by 2 bases and J by 0 bases, and 20 bases separated the two germline ends. Study-wide results and limits: Mostly located in CM and EM were contracting CD4+ clones, with contracting CD8+ clones located in EMRA. Some SARS-CoV-2-responding clones were already detected in memory before infection. Clones contracting over day 15 to 85 were CD4/CD8 balanced, with later expanders leaning CD4+.

The chain employs TRBV7-2 and TRBJ2-4, with D maybe TRBD2 (6 bases). The sequenced sample consisted of PBMCs or a T cell subset sorted from them (not recorded which). The TCR originated in an adult woman who had mild COVID-19 (a few samples of this study predate the infection). Cell type and time point are not known. CDR3 in amino acids: CASSLRDGTGALAKNIQYF. For the CDR3, the DNA is TGTGCCAGCAGCTTACGGGATGGAACGGGAGCGTTAGCCAAAAACATTCAGTACTTC.